This T cell receptor beta chain comes out of a study of shared clonotypes between healthy human individuals. This clone has a single count. The germline CDR1 and CDR2 sequences are MNHEY and SVGAGI. V was shortened by 6 bases and J by 5 bases, with 7 bases between the two germline ends. The CDR3 covers 12 residues. Profiling relied on immunoSEQ multiplex PCR, and the TCRdb table lists in-frame clones only, not all of them. The table records approximately 1.1 million clones, around 82% of them present only once. The sequencing sample was made of memory CD4+ T cells from PBMCs. Described subset: CD45RA-negative fraction. The origin of this receptor is a young man in good health. Some clones in this sample may be carry-over from other donors' samples. V is TRBV6-5 and J is TRBJ2-2; D unclear. The DNA of the CDR3 is TGTGCCAGCAGCTTTCGAACCGGGGAGCTGTTTTTT. Protein product: CASSFRTGELFF.